The 22 T cell receptor beta chains in this list originate from one sample, sequenced in a study of T cells after yellow fever vaccination (dated by TCRdb to 2018 to 2020). Libraries came from 5' RACE. The sample was run on an Illumina HiSeq 2500. In TCRdb, the public reads were trimmed at Q25 with fastp and aligned with MiXCR, with productive beta chains retained. Entries that share a CDR3 protein sequence are merged under the most common genes and DNA. The table for this sample lists around 300,000 distinct CDR3 sequences; about an eighth of them were counted only once. About 0.51% of the sample is taken by the ten largest. The sample's treatment or condition label, decoded: live attenuated yellow fever vaccine strain. The sample in question was CD4+ T cells sorted from PBMCs, obtained 45 days after the yellow fever booster vaccination. The receptors derive from a man aged 25-45 years who received the YFV17D yellow fever vaccine.

The rearrangement joins TRBV7-2 to TRBJ1-5; D unresolved. The V gene's germline CDR1 is SGHTA and CDR2 FQGNSA. The length of the CDR3 is 14 residues. Trimming left V 3 bases short and J 7 bases short, with 13 bases between. The CDR3 protein is CASSLDPLFQPQHF. Written as DNA, the CDR3 is TGTGCCAGCAGCTTGGATCCTCTTTTCCAGCCCCAGCATTTT.

The chain carries TRBV4-3 and TRBJ2-4; D ambiguous. The CDR3 has 12 residues. CDR1 is LGHNA and CDR2 is YSLEER in the germline V gene. V gave up 8 bases and J gave up 5 bases, with 10 bases separating them. The CDR3 protein is CASGQTQNIQYF. The CDR3 region has the DNA TGCGCCAGCGGGCAGACTCAAAACATTCAGTACTTC.

This clonotype was picked up a small number of times. The V and J genes are TRBV7-3 and TRBJ2-1, with 16 bases that match TRBD2. The germline gives CDR1 SGHTA, CDR2 FQGTGA. CDR3 length: 21 residues. V trimming: 0 bases; J trimming: 3 bases; junction bases outside the gene matches: 11. DNA of the CDR3: TGTGCCAGCAGCTTAACGTTCGGCGGGACTAGCGGGAGGGCCATCTACAATGAGCAGTTCTTC. Translation: CASSLTFGGTSGRAIYNEQFF.

This clonotype was recorded a few times. The V and J genes are TRBV7-2 and TRBJ1-4, with D uncertain. The germline CDR1 and CDR2 sequences are SGHTA and FQGNSA. Trimming took 0 bases from V and 7 from J, leaving 12 bases between them. This CDR3 contains 15 residues. The CDR3 here is CASSLAPSLGEKLFF. Here the CDR3 DNA reads TGTGCCAGCAGCTTAGCACCCTCACTAGGTGAAAAACTGTTTTTT.

This clonotype turned up a few times. The chain is built from TRBV10-1 and TRBJ2-2; D is uncertain. With 6 bases removed from V and 5 bases from J, the gap between germline ends came to 16 bases. The CDR3 contains 15 residues. CDR1 and CDR2 (germline): WNHNN, SYGVQD (reference sequence). The CDR3 sequence is CASSPGSEKTGELFF. The CDR3 DNA sequence: TGCGCCAGCAGCCCGGGTTCAGAGAAAACCGGGGAGCTGTTTTTT.

The rearrangement uses TRBV5-1 and TRBJ2-5; 9 bases fit TRBD2. V shed 3 bases and J 2 bases; nucleotides not matched to a gene: 5. Germline CDR1 and CDR2: SGHRS and YFSETQ. This CDR3 contains 15 residues. CDR3 sequence: CASSSPLAGQETQYF. CDR3 nucleotides: TGCGCCAGCAGCTCCCCGCTAGCGGGACAAGAGACCCAGTACTTC.

A few counts support this clonotype. V usage is TRBV5-4 and J usage is TRBJ2-1, with 8 bases fitting TRBD1. Germline V lookup: CDR1 SGHNT, CDR2 YYREEE (reference sequence). The V segment lost 4 bases and the J segment 5 bases; nucleotides outside the gene matches: 8. This CDR3 is built from 15 residues. The CDR3 protein is CASSVGQGSHNEQFF. In DNA form, the CDR3 reads TGTGCCAGCAGCGTAGGACAGGGTTCCCACAATGAGCAGTTCTTC.

The chain joins TRBV7-2 to TRBJ2-2; 9 bases align to TRBD2. The CDR3 loop spans 16 amino acids. V shed 1 base and J 8 bases; nucleotides not matched to a gene: 8. The V gene's germline CDR1 is SGHTA and CDR2 FQGNSA. The CDR3 DNA reads TGTGCCAGCAGCTTAGGAGGAATAGCGGGAGCGGGGGAGCTGTTTTTT. Translated, it gives CASSLGGIAGAGELFF.

CDR3 loop: CATSDSPGQGSYNEQFF. For the CDR3, the DNA is TGTGCCACCAGTGACTCGCCGGGACAGGGGTCCTACAATGAGCAGTTCTTC. The J gene is TRBJ2-1, the V gene TRBV24-1; 10 nucleotides match TRBD1. V lost 4 bases to trimming and J lost 1 base; unmatched junction nucleotides: 6. The germline gives CDR1 KGHDR, CDR2 SFDVKD. CDR3 size: 17 residues.

This chain links TRBV7-9 with TRBJ1-6; 7 nucleotides match TRBD1. From germline, CDR1 is SEHNR and CDR2 FQNEAQ (reference sequence). CDR3 length: 15 residues. Germline trimming cut 5 bases from V and 7 bases from J; bases unmatched to any gene: 8. The CDR3 spells CASSLQGVFNSPLHF. The CDR3 DNA reads TGTGCCAGCAGCCTCCAGGGGGTCTTCAATTCACCCCTCCACTTT.

The rearrangement links TRBV12-3 or TRBV12-4 to TRBJ1-5, with D possibly TRBD1 on 6 matching bases. V was trimmed by 3 bases and J by 6 bases, leaving 15 bases between them. The CDR3 length is 15 residues. The CDR3 nucleotides are TGTGCCAGCAGTTTGTCAGGGGCAGGGGTTCAGCCCCAGCATTTT. This codes for CASSLSGAGVQPQHF.

Comments on this clonotype: A much larger clone differs by one base, so this may be a read error. The V gene is TRBV9, the J gene TRBJ2-3, with D tentatively TRBD2 (6 bases). CDR3 size: 14 residues. V lost 4 bases and J 5 bases, leaving 14 bases between the germline ends. CDR1 SGDLS and CDR2 YYNGEE come from the germline V gene. CDR3 nucleotide sequence: TGTGCCAGCAGCCCAGGACTATCGGGAGATACGCAGTATTTT. Translating gives CASSPGLSGDTQYF.

The gene calls are TRBV29-1 and TRBJ2-7, with 10 bases that match TRBD2. Germline assignment: CDR1 SQVTM and CDR2 ANQGSEA. V gave up 4 bases and J gave up 5 bases; unmatched junction bases: 8. The CDR3 is 14 amino acids. CDR3 amino acids: CSVAGRLAGDEQYF. DNA of the CDR3: TGCAGCGTTGCGGGCCGGCTAGCGGGAGACGAGCAGTACTTC.

Here the CDR3 reads CASSFPGTGEETQYF. CDR3 in DNA: TGTGCCAGCAGCTTCCCTGGGACAGGGGAGGAGACCCAGTACTTC. J is TRBJ2-5 and V is TRBV7-6, with 10 nucleotides matching TRBD1. CDR1 is SGHVS, CDR2 FNYEAQ, per germline. The CDR3 extends over 15 amino acids. The V gene end was trimmed by 3 bases and the J gene end by 5 bases; junction bases not matched to a gene: 6.

This clonotype was seen only a few times. This chain joins TRBV11-3 and TRBJ2-1, with a possible D match to TRBD2 (6 bases). V was trimmed by 5 bases and J by 5 bases, leaving 19 bases between them. Germline V lookup: CDR1 SGHNT, CDR2 YENEEA. The CDR3 has 16 residues. The CDR3 sequence is CASSTGGAGRDNEQFF. The DNA of the CDR3 is TGTGCCAGCAGCACCGGAGGGGCGGGTCGGGACAATGAGCAGTTCTTC.

The chain recombines TRBV11-2 with TRBJ2-3; no reliable D call. CDR1 is SGHAT, CDR2 FQNNGV, per germline. Trimming removed 5 bases from V and 1 base from J, with 19 bases in between. The CDR3 has 17 residues. The CDR3 is CASSPLADGWGTDTQYF. The DNA of the CDR3 is TGTGCCAGCAGCCCCTTGGCTGATGGTTGGGGCACAGATACGCAGTATTTT.

This clonotype was observed many times. The gene calls are TRBV20-1 and TRBJ1-5, with D tentatively TRBD1 (5 bases). This CDR3 comprises 15 residues. V was trimmed by 2 bases and J by 1 base, leaving 12 bases between them. The germline V gene encodes CDR1 DFQATT and CDR2 SNEGSKA (reference sequence). CDR3 in amino acids: CSARMGGGSNQPQHF. CDR3 sequence (DNA): TGCAGTGCTAGAATGGGGGGTGGGAGCAATCAGCCCCAGCATTTT.

In this sample, this clonotype turned up a few times. One end of the junction does not line up with germline, which may come from a read error. The chain couples TRBV7-7 to TRBJ2-5; D unresolved. The CDR3 is made up of 13 amino acids. Germline V gene lookup returns CDR1 SSHAT and CDR2 FNYEAQ (reference sequence). The CDR3: CASSLEAIGTQYF. The CDR3, as DNA: TGTGCTAGCAGCCTAGAGGCTATAGGGACCCAGTACTTC. The complete variable domain, with remaining parts taken from reference TRBV7-7 and TRBJ2-5, reads GAGVSQSPRYKVTKRGQDVTLRCDPISSHATLYWYQQALGQGPEFLTYFNYEAQPDKSGLPSDRFSAERPEGSISTLTIQRTEQRDSAMYRCASSLEAIGTQYFGPGTRLLVL.

This clonotype was observed a few times. The chain recombines TRBV12-3 or TRBV12-4 with TRBJ2-7, with 7 bases that match TRBD2. The ends lost 10 bases at V and 1 base at J; junction bases unmatched: 7. The CDR3 consists of 13 residues. The CDR3 coding sequence is TGTGCCACCCAGCTTAGCGGGTCCTACGAGCAGTACTTC. Protein: CATQLSGSYEQYF.

In this sample, this clonotype turned up a few times. J is TRBJ2-7 and V is TRBV5-1; unclear D gene. Germline CDR1 reads SGHRS; CDR2 reads YFSETQ. The CDR3 totals 14 residues. V was shortened by 4 bases and J by 0 bases, with 11 bases between the two germline ends. The CDR3 sequence is CASSPALSSYEQYF. CDR3 bases: TGCGCCAGCAGCCCAGCGTTGAGCTCCTACGAGCAGTACTTC.

There are a few counts of this clonotype. J is TRBJ1-6 and V is TRBV12-3 or TRBV12-4; possible D gene TRBD1, 5 bases. CDR3 size: 13 residues. Trimming shortened V by 3 bases and J by 14 bases, and 14 bases separated the two germline ends. CDR3 nucleotide sequence: TGTGCCAGCAGTTTTGGACAACAGAGGACCCTCCACTTT. Residues: CASSFGQQRTLHF.

There are a few counts of this clonotype. The rearrangement joins TRBV6-5 to TRBJ2-3; D ambiguous. The CDR3 has 13 amino acids. CDR1 MNHEY and CDR2 SVGAGI come from the germline V gene. V dropped 2 bases and J dropped 1 base, with 4 bases sitting between them. The CDR3 nucleotides are TGTGCCAGCAGTTACCCTGGCACAGATACGCAGTATTTT. It codes for CASSYPGTDTQYF.